The 10 T cell receptor beta chains listed next were all sequenced from one sample in a study of cytomegalovirus exposure and HLA in healthy donors. This table comes from immunoSEQ multiplex PCR, and its TCRdb copy is limited to in-frame clones, with some not included. Among 180,000 or so clones listed, around nine tenths were seen once. Sequences were obtained from PBMCs. Every receptor here comes from a man aged 25-45 years in good health and CMV-seropositive.

Written as DNA, the CDR3 is TGTGCCAGCAGCTTAGCGCGAGGGACAGGCTCCTACGAGCAGTACTTC. It encodes CASSLARGTGSYEQYF. V is TRBV7-2 and J is TRBJ2-7, with 8 bases lining up with TRBD1. CDR1 and CDR2 (germline): SGHTA, FQGNSA. The V gene end was trimmed by 0 bases and the J gene end by 0 bases; junction bases not matched to a gene: 4. The CDR3 contains 16 residues.

This clone has just one count. The chain couples TRBV29-1 to TRBJ2-3, with D perhaps being TRBD1 or TRBD2 (6 bases each). Trimming took 6 bases from V and 1 from J, leaving 11 bases between them. The germline V gene encodes CDR1 SQVTM and CDR2 ANQGSEA. CDR3 size: 13 residues. CDR3 sequence: CSVNREGTDTQYF. The CDR3 DNA reads as TGCAGCGTGAACAGGGAGGGCACAGATACGCAGTATTTT.

The chain carries TRBV4-1 and TRBJ2-7; D remains unclear. Germline lookup yields CDR1 MGHRA and CDR2 YSYEKL. V was clipped by 3 bases and J by 4 bases, with 10 bases between them. The CDR3 consists of 13 residues. CDR3: CASSQTVAYEQYF. The CDR3 DNA sequence: TGCGCCAGCAGCCAGACTGTTGCGTACGAGCAGTACTTC.

This clone has a single count. J is TRBJ2-2 and V is TRBV6-5, with D unclear. The CDR3 runs 13 residues. V lost 8 bases and J 5 bases, leaving 12 bases between the germline ends. From germline, CDR1 is MNHEY and CDR2 SVGAGI. The CDR3, as DNA: TGTGCCAGCCATGCGAGGCGGACCGGGGAGCTGTTTTTT. Protein sequence: CASHARRTGELFF.

The chain combines TRBV9 with TRBJ1-2; D gene ambiguous. Trimming removed 5 bases from V and 5 bases from J, with 13 bases in between. The CDR3 consists of 13 residues. Germline-derived CDR1 and CDR2 are SGDLS and YYNGEE. This chain's CDR3 is CASSAQPGYGYTF. CDR3 sequence (DNA): TGTGCCAGCAGTGCACAGCCCGGGTATGGCTACACCTTC.

This chain uses TRBV4-1 with TRBJ1-3, with 9 nucleotides matching TRBD1. The CDR3 sequence is 17 residues long. CDR1 is MGHRA and CDR2 is YSYEKL in the germline V gene. Unmatched junction bases numbered 8, after V lost 1 base and J lost 4 bases. The CDR3 DNA reads as TGCGCCAGCAGCCAAGGCCCTCCGGGACAGGGCGGAAACACCATATATTTT. Translated, it gives CASSQGPPGQGGNTIYF.

The rearrangement joins TRBV6-5 to TRBJ2-2, with D perhaps matching TRBD2 (6 bases). CDR3 size: 13 residues. The germline V gene encodes CDR1 MNHEY and CDR2 SVGAGI. Between the trimmed V and J ends, which lost 11 bases and 5 bases, there was a span of 15 bases. The CDR3 nucleotides are TGTGCCTTGCGGAGGGGCTCAACCGGGGAGCTGTTTTTT. It translates to CALRRGSTGELFF.

V is TRBV7-9 and J is TRBJ1-2, with a weak D call TRBD1 (6 bases). Trimming took off 1 base at V and 8 bases at J, with 11 bases between the two ends. The CDR3 length is 13 residues. From germline, CDR1 is SEHNR and CDR2 FQNEAQ (reference sequence). CDR3 coding DNA: TGTGCCAGCAGCTTAGGGGGGGCGCAAGGCTACACCTTC. Its translation: CASSLGGAQGYTF.

This sequence joins TRBV28 and TRBJ1-1; possibly TRBD1 for D (5 bases). This CDR3 has 15 amino acids. The V and J ends lost 1 base and 1 base respectively, with 10 bases between them. Germline V gene lookup returns CDR1 MDHEN and CDR2 SYDVKM. The CDR3, as DNA: TGTGCCAGCAGTTTATTTGGAGGGACGAACACTGAAGCTTTCTTT. It translates to CASSLFGGTNTEAFF.

This chain connects TRBV28 to TRBJ2-7; 7 nucleotides match TRBD2. The V and J ends lost 1 base and 7 bases, in that order; junction bases with no gene match: 19. The germline gives CDR1 MDHEN, CDR2 SYDVKM. The CDR3 totals 18 residues. The CDR3 loop is CASSLLSSGSALLGEQYF. The CDR3 coding sequence is TGTGCCAGCAGTTTATTGTCTAGCGGATCAGCCCTACTCGGGGAGCAGTACTTC.